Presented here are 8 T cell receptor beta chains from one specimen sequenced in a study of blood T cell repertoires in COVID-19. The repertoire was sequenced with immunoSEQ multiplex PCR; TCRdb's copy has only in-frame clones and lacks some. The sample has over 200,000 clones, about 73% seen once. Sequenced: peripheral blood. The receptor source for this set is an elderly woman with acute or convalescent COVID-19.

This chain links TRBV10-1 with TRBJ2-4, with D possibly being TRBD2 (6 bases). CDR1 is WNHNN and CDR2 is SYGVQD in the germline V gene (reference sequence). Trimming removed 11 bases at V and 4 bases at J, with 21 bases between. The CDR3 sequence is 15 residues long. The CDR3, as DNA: TGCGCCTCCTCCGGTGGGGGGATAGGAAAAAACATTCAGTACTTC. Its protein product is CASSGGGIGKNIQYF.

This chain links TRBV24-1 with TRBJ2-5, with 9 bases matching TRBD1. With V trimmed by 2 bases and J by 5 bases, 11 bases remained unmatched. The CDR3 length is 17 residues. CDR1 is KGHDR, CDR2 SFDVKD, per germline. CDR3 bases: TGTGCCACCAGTGATTCCACAGGGGTAGGGACAGGGGAGACCCAGTACTTC. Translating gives CATSDSTGVGTGETQYF.

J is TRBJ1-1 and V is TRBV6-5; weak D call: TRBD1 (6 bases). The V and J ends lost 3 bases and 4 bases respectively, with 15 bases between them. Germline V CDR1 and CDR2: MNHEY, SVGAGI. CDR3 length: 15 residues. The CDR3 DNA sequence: TGTGCCAGCAGTTATCAAAACAGGGTGGGCACTGAAGCTTTCTTT. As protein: CASSYQNRVGTEAFF.

As DNA, the CDR3 is TGTGCCAGTAGTATTGGCGGGGGGACTCCCTACAATGAGCAGTTCTTC. Translated, it gives CASSIGGGTPYNEQFF. The chain joins TRBV19 to TRBJ2-1; 8 positions agree with TRBD2. J gave up 2 bases and V 3 bases, and 6 bases lay outside the gene matches. Germline CDR1 LNHDA, CDR2 SQIVND (reference sequence). This CDR3 is built from 16 residues. Full variable domain (remainder filled in from reference TRBV19 and TRBJ2-1): DGGITQSPKYLFRKEGQNVTLSCEQNLNHDAMYWYRQDPGQGLRLIYYSQIVNDFQKGDIAEGYSVSREKKESFPLTVTSAQKNPTAFYLCASSIGGGTPYNEQFFGPGTRLTVL.

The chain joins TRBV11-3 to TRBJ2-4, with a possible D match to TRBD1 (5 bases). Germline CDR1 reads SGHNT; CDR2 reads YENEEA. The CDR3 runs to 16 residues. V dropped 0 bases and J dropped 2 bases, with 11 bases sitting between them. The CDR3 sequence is CASSLDTQGTKNIQYF. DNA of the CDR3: TGTGCCAGCAGCTTAGATACCCAGGGTACCAAAAACATTCAGTACTTC.

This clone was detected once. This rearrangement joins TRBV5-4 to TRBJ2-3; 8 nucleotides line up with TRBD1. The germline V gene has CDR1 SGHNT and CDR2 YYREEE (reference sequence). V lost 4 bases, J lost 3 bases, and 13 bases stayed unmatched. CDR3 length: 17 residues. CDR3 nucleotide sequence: TGTGCCAGCAGCCCAGGACAGGGTCTTAGGTCAACAGATACGCAGTATTTT. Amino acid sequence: CASSPGQGLRSTDTQYF.

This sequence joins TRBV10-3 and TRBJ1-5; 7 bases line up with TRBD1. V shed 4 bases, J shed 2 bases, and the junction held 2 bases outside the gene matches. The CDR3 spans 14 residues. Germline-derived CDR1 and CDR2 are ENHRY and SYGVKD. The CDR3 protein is CAISGDRGNQPQHF. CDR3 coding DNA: TGTGCCATCAGTGGAGACAGGGGCAATCAGCCCCAGCATTTT.

As DNA, the CDR3 is TGTGCCAGCAGCAAAGGGGACAGGTTTAATGAAAAACTGTTTTTT. The encoded protein is CASSKGDRFNEKLFF. V usage is TRBV21-1 and J usage is TRBJ1-4; TRBD1 is the table's D call, not checked against the DNA. TRBV21-1 is given as a pseudogene. This CDR3 comprises 15 residues.